These 17 T cell receptor beta chains originate from one sample sequenced in a study of shared clonotypes between healthy human individuals. CD45RO negativity and positive selection for CCR7 defined naive CD8 cells, a population that excluded terminally differentiated effector memory CD45RA+ cells. Method: immunoSEQ multiplex PCR; TCRdb's copy keeps in-frame clones and lacks some. The sample includes hundreds of thousands of clones, about 98% of them seen just once. Source material: naive CD8+ T cells sorted from blood. The source of these receptors is a man under 40 in good health.

The V gene is TRBV9, the J gene TRBJ2-7, with TRBD2 matching 10 bases. Germline CDR1 is SGDLS and CDR2 is YYNGEE. The V and J ends lost 1 base and 5 bases, in that order; junction bases with no gene match: 6. The CDR3 covers 15 residues. The CDR3 is CASSVSSSGSNEQYF. As DNA, the CDR3 is TGTGCCAGCAGCGTATCTTCTAGCGGGAGCAACGAGCAGTACTTC. The variable domain in full, with the rest retrieved from reference TRBV9 and TRBJ2-7, is DSGVTQTPKHLITATGQRVTLRCSPRSGDLSVYWYQQSLDQGLQFLIQYYNGEERAKGNILERFSAQQFPDLHSELNLSSLELGDSALYFCASSVSSSGSNEQYFGPGTRLTVT.

The chain couples TRBV29-1 to TRBJ2-7, with 12 positions matching TRBD2. The CDR3 is made up of 15 amino acids. CDR1 is SQVTM, CDR2 ANQGSEA, per germline. The junction had 1 base not matched to a gene; V was cut back by 0 bases and J by 1 base. The CDR3 region has the DNA TGCAGCGTTGAAGAGGGACTAGCGGGTTCCTACGAGCAGTACTTC. Translated: CSVEEGLAGSYEQYF.

This chain's CDR3 is CASSPGGSYEQYF. In DNA form, the CDR3 reads TGTGCCAGCTCTCCTGGGGGATCCTACGAGCAGTACTTC. This rearrangement joins TRBV9 to TRBJ2-7, with D tentatively TRBD1 or TRBD2 (5 bases each). Germline V gene lookup returns CDR1 SGDLS and CDR2 YYNGEE. V was cut by 7 bases and J by 1 base, with 12 bases left in between. The CDR3 is made up of 13 amino acids. Using reference TRBV9 and TRBJ2-7 for the parts outside the CDR3, the full variable domain is DSGVTQTPKHLITATGQRVTLRCSPRSGDLSVYWYQQSLDQGLQFLIQYYNGEERAKGNILERFSAQQFPDLHSELNLSSLELGDSALYFCASSPGGSYEQYFGPGTRLTVT.

This sequence joins TRBV5-1 and TRBJ2-7; 7 bases align to TRBD1. The CDR3 is 14 residues long. The V and J ends lost 2 bases and 2 bases, in that order; junction bases with no gene match: 4. The germline V gene has CDR1 SGHRS and CDR2 YFSETQ. The CDR3 sequence is CASSFRTGTYEQYF. As DNA, the CDR3 is TGCGCCAGCAGCTTCCGGACAGGCACCTACGAGCAGTACTTC.

V usage is TRBV4-1 and J usage is TRBJ1-5, with 7 bases aligning to TRBD1. Germline V gene sequence: CDR1 MGHRA, CDR2 YSYEKL. With 4 bases clipped from V and 0 bases from J, the junction kept 6 bases outside the gene matches. The CDR3 has 16 amino acids. CDR3 protein: CASSPGTANSNQPQHF. The DNA for the CDR3 is TGCGCCAGCAGCCCAGGGACAGCTAATAGCAATCAGCCCCAGCATTTT.

The chain couples TRBV2 to TRBJ2-3; perhaps TRBD2 as D (6 bases). This CDR3 has 17 amino acids. The germline gives CDR1 SNHLY, CDR2 FYNNEI. The germline V and J ends were trimmed by 6 bases and 0 bases, with 19 bases remaining between them. In DNA form, the CDR3 reads TGTGCCAGCAGCGCTCCATTGCGGGAAGCTAGCACAGATACGCAGTATTTT. Its protein is CASSAPLREASTDTQYF.

The chain uses TRBV10-1 and TRBJ2-7; D is perhaps TRBD1 (6 bases). This CDR3 has 15 amino acids. Trimming removed 3 bases at V and 3 bases at J, with 15 bases between. The germline CDR1 and CDR2 sequences are WNHNN and SYGVQD (reference sequence). CDR3 region: CASSDGPGQHYEQYF. The CDR3 DNA reads TGCGCCAGCAGTGACGGCCCTGGACAGCACTACGAGCAGTACTTC.

The chain employs TRBV4-3 and TRBJ2-3; the match to TRBD2 covers 13 bases. Germline V gives CDR1 LGHNA, CDR2 YSLEER. The CDR3 contains 16 residues. V lost 1 base and J lost 6; bases outside the gene matches: 4. The CDR3 loop reads CASSQGTSGSWDTQYF. Here the CDR3 DNA reads TGCGCCAGCAGCCAAGGGACTAGCGGGAGTTGGGATACGCAGTATTTT.

J is TRBJ1-2 and V is TRBV28; D ambiguous. The V and J ends lost 6 bases and 0 bases respectively, with 17 bases between them. The CDR3 is made up of 16 amino acids. Germline-derived CDR1 and CDR2 are MDHEN and SYDVKM. CDR3 bases: TGTGCCAGCAGCCCACCTTTAAACACAGCTAACTATGGCTACACCTTC. Its translation is CASSPPLNTANYGYTF.

The V gene is TRBV5-1, the J gene TRBJ2-2, with TRBD1 as a possible D gene (6 bases). This CDR3 comprises 16 residues. V lost 1 base to trimming and J lost 0 bases, with 10 bases between them. CDR1 SGHRS and CDR2 YFSETQ come from the germline V gene. This chain's CDR3 is CASSLYGQTNTGELFF. The DNA for the CDR3 is TGCGCCAGCAGCTTGTATGGACAGACGAACACCGGGGAGCTGTTTTTT.

The chain is built from TRBV7-9 and TRBJ1-4; 8 nucleotides agree with TRBD1. Trimming took 4 bases from V and 8 from J; bases not matched to a gene: 6. Germline loops: CDR1 SEHNR, CDR2 FQNEAQ (reference sequence). This CDR3 spans 14 amino acids. The CDR3: CASSSTGVEEKLFF. The CDR3 DNA sequence: TGTGCCAGCAGCTCGACAGGGGTTGAAGAAAAACTGTTTTTT.

The chain has TRBV27 and TRBJ2-7; perhaps TRBD1 as D (6 bases). CDR1 MNHEY and CDR2 SMNVEV come from the germline V gene (reference sequence). V lost 6 bases and J lost 1, with 13 bases in between. The CDR3 is 14 amino acids. For the CDR3, the DNA is TGTGCCAGCAGCGCCCAGGGGATGTCCTACGAGCAGTACTTC. Protein sequence: CASSAQGMSYEQYF.

The J gene is TRBJ1-5, the V gene TRBV4-1; D perhaps matches TRBD1 (5 bases). V gave up 0 bases and J gave up 3 bases, with 9 bases separating them. The length of the CDR3 is 15 residues. Germline V gene sequence: CDR1 MGHRA, CDR2 YSYEKL. For the CDR3, the DNA is TGCGCCAGCAGCCAAGAGCCAGGGCTCAATCAGCCCCAGCATTTT. It encodes CASSQEPGLNQPQHF.

The J gene is TRBJ2-2, the V gene TRBV5-4; a possible D gene is TRBD1 (5 bases). The V gene lost 4 bases and the J gene lost 2 bases, with 15 bases spanning the gap. The CDR3 length is 16 residues. CDR1 and CDR2 from the germline V gene are SGHNT and YYREEE (reference sequence). The CDR3 protein is CASSLGVGLNTGELFF. CDR3 in DNA: TGTGCCAGCAGCCTAGGGGTGGGCCTTAACACCGGGGAGCTGTTTTTT.

J is TRBJ2-7 and V is TRBV6-1; 8 bases fit TRBD2. The CDR3 loop spans 14 amino acids. V lost 6 bases to trimming and J lost 3 bases; unmatched junction nucleotides: 7. The V gene's germline CDR1 is MNHNS and CDR2 SASEGT. The CDR3 reads CASSEYTSGYEQYF. For the CDR3, the DNA is TGTGCCAGCAGCGAGTACACTAGCGGCTACGAGCAGTACTTC.

This chain links TRBV10-1 with TRBJ2-3; 13 bases align to TRBD2. V lost 4 bases and J lost 1; bases outside the gene matches: 5. CDR1 WNHNN and CDR2 SYGVQD come from the germline V gene (reference sequence). The length of the CDR3 is 17 residues. As DNA, the CDR3 is TGCGCCAGCAGTGGGACTAGCGGGAGAGAAGGCACAGATACGCAGTATTTT. Amino acid sequence: CASSGTSGREGTDTQYF.

The rearrangement joins TRBV7-9 to TRBJ1-2; TRBD1 matches 7 bases. CDR1 is SEHNR, CDR2 FQNEAQ, per germline (reference sequence). The CDR3 spans 14 residues. With V trimmed by 5 bases and J by 5 bases, 8 bases remained unmatched. The CDR3 region is CASSQEGQRYGYTF. CDR3 nucleotides: TGTGCCAGCAGCCAGGAGGGACAGCGGTATGGCTACACCTTC.